A selection of T cell receptor beta chains follows, all from one sample in a study of shared clonotypes between healthy human individuals. Sequenced by immunoSEQ multiplex PCR; TCRdb stores in-frame clones only, minus some. The data contain approximately 2.1 million clones, 93% of them singletons. Sequencing input: naive CD4+ T cells from PBMCs. The source of these receptors is a man aged 18 to 30 in good health. Some clones in this sample may be carry-over from other donors' samples. Each CDR3 is given with its conserved first and last residue. Each record gives: clone size, CDR3 length, D gene, J gene, V gene, CDR3 protein, CDR3 DNA. D genes are given only for firm matches. Expanded clones are given a class, and other clones once, few, many or no size at all.

clone size: NA; CDR3 length: 13; D gene: NA; J gene: TRBJ1-5; V gene: TRBV7-8; CDR3 protein: CASSPDRDQPQHF; CDR3 DNA: TGTGCCAGCAGCCCGGACCGTGATCAGCCCCAGCATTTT
clone size: NA; CDR3 length: 15; D gene: NA; J gene: TRBJ2-7; V gene: TRBV9; CDR3 protein: CASSVAAQARYEQYF; CDR3 DNA: TGTGCCAGCAGCGTAGCCGCCCAGGCCCGCTACGAGCAGTACTTC
clone size: NA; CDR3 length: 14; D gene: TRBD1; J gene: TRBJ2-5; V gene: TRBV5-1; CDR3 protein: CASSWTGVQETQYF; CDR3 DNA: TGCGCCAGCAGCTGGACAGGGGTCCAAGAGACCCAGTACTTC
clone size: once; CDR3 length: 13; D gene: TRBD1; J gene: TRBJ1-2; V gene: TRBV28; CDR3 protein: CASKLTGGYGYTF; CDR3 DNA: TGTGCCAGCAAACTAACAGGGGGCTATGGCTACACCTTC
clone size: once; CDR3 length: 16; D gene: TRBD2; J gene: TRBJ2-2; V gene: TRBV5-4; CDR3 protein: CASSLWGRGGTGELFF; CDR3 DNA: TGTGCCAGCAGCTTATGGGGCCGGGGGGGCACCGGGGAGCTGTTTTTT
clone size: NA; CDR3 length: 15; D gene: NA; J gene: TRBJ2-7; V gene: TRBV28; CDR3 protein: CASSLFRASTTEQYF; CDR3 DNA: TGTGCCAGCAGTTTATTCAGGGCCTCAACAACCGAGCAGTACTTC
clone size: NA; CDR3 length: 12; D gene: TRBD1; J gene: TRBJ2-7; V gene: TRBV5-1; CDR3 protein: CASRGTALGQYF; CDR3 DNA: TGCGCCAGCAGAGGGACAGCCCTCGGGCAGTACTTC
clone size: NA; CDR3 length: 13; D gene: NA; J gene: TRBJ1-4; V gene: TRBV4-1; CDR3 protein: CASSQVVGEKLFF; CDR3 DNA: TGCGCCAGCAGCCAGGTTGTGGGTGAAAAACTGTTTTTT
clone size: NA; CDR3 length: 17; D gene: NA; J gene: TRBJ2-7; V gene: TRBV28; CDR3 protein: CASSLLMGGIGAYEQYF; CDR3 DNA: TGTGCCAGCAGTTTGCTCATGGGCGGCATCGGGGCCTACGAGCAGTACTTC
clone size: NA; CDR3 length: 14; D gene: NA; J gene: TRBJ1-5; V gene: TRBV28; CDR3 protein: CASSLISANQPQHF; CDR3 DNA: TGTGCCAGCAGTTTGATCTCGGCCAATCAGCCCCAGCATTTT
clone size: NA; CDR3 length: 13; D gene: NA; J gene: TRBJ2-1; V gene: TRBV9; CDR3 protein: CASSVGLGNEQFF; CDR3 DNA: TGTGCCAGCAGCGTAGGACTAGGGAATGAGCAGTTCTTC
clone size: NA; CDR3 length: 13; D gene: NA; J gene: TRBJ1-3; V gene: TRBV11-2; CDR3 protein: CASSQSSGNTIYF; CDR3 DNA: TGTGCCAGCAGCCAGAGCTCTGGAAACACCATATATTTT
clone size: NA; CDR3 length: 16; D gene: NA; J gene: TRBJ1-2; V gene: TRBV5-4; CDR3 protein: CASSLGAGRLNYGYTF; CDR3 DNA: TGTGCCAGCAGCTTGGGGGCAGGACGACTTAACTATGGCTACACCTTC
clone size: NA; CDR3 length: 13; D gene: NA; J gene: TRBJ1-6; V gene: TRBV27; CDR3 protein: CASSRPEGSPLHF; CDR3 DNA: TGTGCCAGCAGCCGTCCCGAGGGCTCACCCCTCCACTTT